The 24 T cell receptor beta chains presented below share a single source sample, sequenced in a study of T cell repertoires in cytomegalovirus infection (dated by TCRdb to about 2019). Sequencer: Illumina HiSeq 1500. The public reads were run again by TCRdb, first through fastp at Q25 and then through MiXCR, and only productive beta chains were kept. Merged by CDR3 protein, the rows form single entries marked with the most common genes and DNA. This sample has around 530,000 distinct CDR3 sequences in its table, and about 15% of those were observed once. The ten largest make up about 24% of the sample. The sequencing input was CD8+ T cells from PBMCs. These receptors originate from a human donor in good health (CMV status not recorded). Some clones in this sample may be carry-over from other donors' samples.

The rearrangement uses TRBV4-2 and TRBJ1-1; the D gene is possibly TRBD1 (5 bases). Germline V gene lookup returns CDR1 LGHNA and CDR2 YNFKEQ. The CDR3 totals 16 residues. Trimming shortened V by 0 bases and J by 4 bases, and 15 bases separated the two germline ends. CDR3 loop: CASSQDWHLQGTEAFF. CDR3 coding DNA: TGTGCCAGCAGCCAAGATTGGCATCTCCAGGGCACTGAAGCTTTCTTT.

The chain is built from TRBV4-1 and TRBJ2-7, with TRBD2 matching over 13 bases. With V trimmed by 3 bases and J by 5 bases, 4 bases remained unmatched. CDR3 size: 15 residues. Germline CDR1 reads MGHRA; CDR2 reads YSYEKL. CDR3 sequence (DNA): TGCGCCAGCAGCCACAGACTAGCGGGAGGACACGAGCAGTACTTC. Amino acid sequence: CASSHRLAGGHEQYF.

This clonotype was counted a few times. The chain combines TRBV19 with TRBJ1-2; a possible D gene is TRBD1 (6 bases). The CDR3 sequence is 15 residues long. Germline V lookup: CDR1 LNHDA, CDR2 SQIVND (reference sequence). Between the trimmed V and J ends, which lost 7 bases and 2 bases, there was a span of 17 bases. In DNA form, the CDR3 reads TGTGCCAGTAATCACAGGGCGAGACAGAACTATGGCTACACCTTC. Its protein product is CASNHRARQNYGYTF.

As regards this clonotype: At one boundary the junction diverges from the germline segment, which might be a read error. The chain recombines TRBV5-4 with TRBJ2-7, with 7 bases identical to TRBD1. The CDR3 length is 14 residues. Looked up from germline, CDR1 is SGHNT and CDR2 is YYREEE (reference sequence). CDR3 in DNA: TGTGCCAGCAGCTCGGGGACAGACTTCTACGAGAAGTACTTC. It translates to CASSSGTDFYEKYF.

The sample holds many counts of this clonotype. The CDR3 region has the DNA TGCGCCAGCAGCCATCCGGGACTGAACACTGAAGCTTTCTTT. Translated, it gives CASSHPGLNTEAFF. This chain links TRBV4-1 with TRBJ1-1; the D gene is possibly TRBD1 (5 bases). The CDR3 runs 14 residues. V was cut by 3 bases and J by 0 bases, with 8 bases left in between. Per germline, CDR1 MGHRA and CDR2 YSYEKL.

For this clonotype: This likely comes from a read error, as the CDR3 has no conserved phenylalanine or tryptophan at its end. CDR3 sequence (DNA): TGTGCCAGCAGCGGGGGTTTTACCGGGGAGCTGTTTCTT. Its translation is CASSGGFTGELFL. The chain has TRBV28 and TRBJ2-2, with a possible D match to TRBD2 (6 bases). The CDR3 totals 13 residues. V lost 6 bases and J 5 bases, leaving 10 bases between the germline ends. The V gene's germline CDR1 is MDHEN and CDR2 SYDVKM.

This clonotype has ten or more counts. This chain connects TRBV6-6 to TRBJ1-5; 7 bases are shared with TRBD1. Germline trimming cut 6 bases from V and 4 bases from J; bases unmatched to any gene: 6. From germline, CDR1 is MNHNY and CDR2 SVGAGI (reference sequence). The CDR3 consists of 14 residues. CDR3 amino acids: CASRRQGVNQPQHF. CDR3 DNA: TGTGCCAGCAGAAGACAGGGTGTAAATCAGCCCCAGCATTTT.

This clonotype came up many times. The J gene is TRBJ2-3, the V gene TRBV12-3 or TRBV12-4, with 8 bases lining up with TRBD2. This CDR3 has 14 amino acids. V lost 11 bases, J lost 5 bases, and 12 bases stayed unmatched. This CDR3 is CAVFRGGVGDTQYF. The CDR3 region has the DNA TGTGCCGTATTCCGGGGGGGCGTCGGAGATACGCAGTATTTT.

This clonotype appeared many times. V gene TRBV7-9 combines with J gene TRBJ2-7; TRBD1 aligns across 9 bases. CDR3 length: 15 amino acids. Germline trimming cut 3 bases from V and 5 bases from J; bases unmatched to any gene: 8. CDR1 is SEHNR and CDR2 is FQNEAQ in the germline V gene (reference sequence). This CDR3 reads CASSLTGQGYNEQYF. The CDR3 DNA is TGTGCCAGCAGCTTGACGGGACAGGGATATAACGAGCAGTACTTC.

This clonotype has only a few counts. J is TRBJ1-3 and V is TRBV20-1; D is ambiguous. V shed 0 bases and J shed 5 bases, with 14 bases lying between them. The germline CDR1 and CDR2 sequences are DFQATT and SNEGSKA (reference sequence). The CDR3 runs 15 residues. The CDR3 bases are TGCAGTGCTAGAGAGAGTATCGGGGTTCGAAACACCATATATTTT. Its protein is CSARESIGVRNTIYF.

The chain couples TRBV12-3 or TRBV12-4 to TRBJ1-2; 12 bases match TRBD1. V lost 5 bases to trimming and J lost 1 base; unmatched junction nucleotides: 5. The CDR3 has 16 residues. CDR3 amino acids: CASSHGTGGGNYGYTF. The CDR3 bases are TGTGCCAGCAGTCACGGGACAGGGGGCGGTAACTATGGCTACACCTTC.

V and J are TRBV20-1 and TRBJ1-2; tentatively, D is TRBD1 (5 bases). V was trimmed by 5 bases and J by 0 bases, leaving 13 bases between them. Germline V gene sequence: CDR1 DFQATT, CDR2 SNEGSKA (reference sequence). The CDR3 contains 14 residues. The chain's CDR3 is CSADTGITNYGYTF. CDR3 nucleotide sequence: TGCAGTGCTGACACAGGAATCACTAACTATGGCTACACCTTC.

This clonotype was observed many times. The chain is built from TRBV18 and TRBJ2-1; a weak D match, TRBD2 (5 bases). Trimming left V 2 bases short and J 7 bases short, with 15 bases between. This CDR3 comprises 15 residues. In germline, CDR1 is KGHSH, CDR2 LQKENI. The CDR3 DNA reads as TGTGCCAGCTCACCAATCGAAGAGGGATCGAATGAGCAGTTCTTC. The encoded protein is CASSPIEEGSNEQFF.

This clonotype was picked up a small number of times. The chain employs TRBV5-5 and TRBJ2-7, with TRBD1 identical over 8 bases. Germline trimming cut 4 bases from V and 2 bases from J; bases unmatched to any gene: 8. The CDR3 covers 15 residues. The germline V gene encodes CDR1 SGHKS and CDR2 YYEKEE (reference sequence). CDR3 in amino acids: CASSHPGTGTYEQYF. CDR3 coding DNA: TGTGCCAGCAGCCACCCGGGGACAGGAACCTACGAGCAGTACTTC. The full variable domain, its missing parts supplied by reference TRBV5-5 and TRBJ2-7, is DAGVTQSPTHLIKTRGQQVTLRCSPISGHKSVSWYQQVLGQGPQFIFQYYEKEERGRGNFPDRFSARQFPNYSSELNVNALLLGDSALYLCASSHPGTGTYEQYFGPGTRLTVT.

This clonotype has at least ten counts. This sequence joins TRBV6-2 or TRBV6-3 and TRBJ2-3; TRBD1 matches at 10 bases. After removal of 6 bases from V and 6 bases from J, the junction contained 18 bases not matched to a gene. The CDR3 runs 18 residues. Per germline, CDR1 MNHEY and CDR2 SVGEGT. In DNA, the CDR3 is TGTGCCAGCAGCACAGGGACAGGGGATTCGGTCCCTCTGGATACGCAGTATTTT. It codes for CASSTGTGDSVPLDTQYF.

The rearrangement joins TRBV7-6 to TRBJ2-6; D is perhaps TRBD1 or TRBD2 (5 bases each). The germline V gene encodes CDR1 SGHVS and CDR2 FNYEAQ. The CDR3 has 16 residues. V lost 2 bases to trimming and J lost 2 bases, with 10 bases between them. For the CDR3, the DNA is TGTGCCAGCAGCTTAAATCAGGGAGCTGGGGCCAACGTCCTGACTTTC. Translation gives CASSLNQGAGANVLTF.

In this sample, this clonotype turned up a few times. V usage is TRBV15 and J usage is TRBJ2-7; 7 bases are shared with TRBD1. Germline CDR1 LNHNV, CDR2 YYDKDF (reference sequence). There are 17 residues in the CDR3. V shed 0 bases, J shed 6 bases, and the junction held 14 bases outside the gene matches. For the CDR3, the DNA is TGTGCCACCAGCAGAGATCGGCCGACGACAGGGAGTGGCGAGCAGTACTTC. Protein sequence: CATSRDRPTTGSGEQYF. Full variable domain (outside the CDR3, taken from reference TRBV15 and TRBJ2-7): DAMVIQNPRYQVTQFGKPVTLSCSQTLNHNVMYWYQQKSSQAPKLLFHYYDKDFNNEADTPDNFQSRRPNTSFCFLDIRSPGLGDTAMYLCATSRDRPTTGSGEQYFGPGTRLTVT.

This clonotype was counted between two and nine times. The rearrangement joins TRBV29-1 to TRBJ2-1; no reliable D call. The CDR3 is 12 amino acids. Germline values: CDR1 SQVTM, CDR2 ANQGSEA. V was trimmed by 2 bases and J by 4 bases, leaving 6 bases between them. The CDR3 reads CSVEILYNEQFF. The CDR3 DNA sequence: TGCAGCGTTGAAATATTGTACAATGAGCAGTTCTTC.

The chain has TRBV6-2 or TRBV6-3 and TRBJ1-5; unclear D gene. V was shortened by 0 bases and J by 7 bases, with 13 bases between the two germline ends. CDR1 is MNHEY and CDR2 is SVGEGT in the germline V gene. CDR3 length: 15 residues. In DNA form, the CDR3 reads TGTGCCAGCAGTTACTCGAACCCCCGGGAGCAGCCCCAGCATTTT. This sequence encodes CASSYSNPREQPQHF.

This clonotype was seen at least ten times. The chain is built from TRBV6-1 and TRBJ2-7; D might be TRBD1 (6 bases). The V gene lost 7 bases and the J gene lost 9 bases, with 19 bases spanning the gap. The germline V gene has CDR1 MNHNS and CDR2 SASEGT. This CDR3 is 13 amino acids long. The CDR3 reads CASTPRGTGGQYF. CDR3 in DNA: TGTGCCAGCACCCCTAGGGGGACGGGCGGGCAGTACTTC.

In this sample, this clonotype turned up many times. CDR3 region: CASSFGRDSYEQFF. CDR3 nucleotide sequence: TGTGCCAGCAGTTTCGGGAGGGACTCATATGAGCAGTTCTTC. This chain joins TRBV7-6 and TRBJ2-1; TRBD2 matches 8 bases. CDR1 SGHVS and CDR2 FNYEAQ come from the germline V gene. The CDR3 extends over 14 amino acids. V was pared by 6 bases and J by 8 bases, with 9 bases of the junction left unmatched.

About this clonotype: Just one base apart from a much larger clone, this may be a read error. The conserved closing phenylalanine or tryptophan is absent in this CDR3, likely reflecting a read error. The genes are TRBV7-9 and TRBJ2-3; D possibly uses TRBD1 or TRBD2 (5 bases each). There are 11 residues in the CDR3. Germline assignment: CDR1 SEHNR and CDR2 FQNEAQ (reference sequence). V was cut by 1 base and J by 10 bases, with 6 bases left in between. In nucleotides, the CDR3 is TGTGCCAGCAGCTTAGGGGGGTCGCAGTATATT. Protein: CASSLGGSQYI.

This clonotype came up many times. The genes are TRBV7-9 and TRBJ2-5; tentatively, D is TRBD1 (5 bases). Germline-derived CDR1 and CDR2 are SEHNR and FQNEAQ (reference sequence). This CDR3 region has 14 residues. Deletions cut 5 bases from V and 5 bases from J, with 15 bases between. CDR3 nucleotide sequence: TGTGCCAGCAGCGCCTCGACCAAGGGGGAGACCCAGTACTTC. Its translation is CASSASTKGETQYF.

Notes on this clonotype: Since a much larger clone is just one base distant, this may be a read error. The rearrangement links TRBV13 to TRBJ2-1; TRBD2 agrees at 15 bases. Germline CDR1 reads PRHDT; CDR2 reads FYEKMQ (reference sequence). With 3 bases clipped from V and 7 bases from J, the junction kept 4 bases outside the gene matches. The CDR3 has 16 amino acids. CDR3 nucleotide sequence: TGTGCCAGCAGCTTCCGGACTAGCGGGAGGGGAAATGAGCAGTTCTTC. Amino acid sequence: CASSFRTSGRGNEQFF.